The entry below describes one T cell receptor beta chain. As yet, its antigen is unknown. The PCR was carried out with 60 Vbeta primers and 13 Jbeta primers. Per the study methods: Per a later analysis, the number of unique TCR beta chains was some 82 million, of which some 10 million were shared. Data came from immunoSEQ multiplex PCR; TCRdb stores just in-frame clones and leaves some out. The DNA was the basis for D and trimming; V, J and clone size are from that table. The table shows approximately 150,000 clones, with around nine tenths occurring only once. These data are taken from a study of cytomegalovirus exposure and HLA in healthy donors. Study-wide background: Assignment to the Caucasian-associated ancestry cluster applied to approximately 80% of the approximately 390 genotyped donors. Study outcomes and limitations: Among TCR beta chains, those listed as cytomegalovirus-associated numbered fewer than 200.

The CDR3 has 16 residues. Losses at the gene ends were 0 bases for V and 3 bases for J; bases not matched to a gene: 6. The germline V gene encodes CDR1 SGHRS and CDR2 YFSETQ. Each of the donors was a healthy bone marrow donor. This TCR was recovered from a woman in her thirties in good health and CMV-seronegative. The rearrangement uses TRBV5-1 and TRBJ2-1, with TRBD1 matching 7 bases. Sequenced material: PBMCs. This chain's CDR3 is CASSLVGTAYYNEQFF. CDR3 sequence (DNA): TGCGCCAGCAGCTTGGTTGGGACAGCCTACTACAATGAGCAGTTCTTC.